A single sample gave rise to the 5 T cell receptor beta chains below, sequenced in a study of blood T cell repertoires in COVID-19. The repertoire was sequenced with immunoSEQ multiplex PCR; TCRdb's copy has only in-frame clones and lacks some. This sample has fewer than 75,000 clones, with around three quarters found just once. Sequenced: peripheral blood. The receptors originated from a man aged 60 to 75 with acute or convalescent COVID-19.

The chain employs TRBV10-1 and TRBJ1-5; D remains ambiguous. There are 16 residues in the CDR3. CDR1 and CDR2 (germline): WNHNN, SYGVQD (reference sequence). Between the trimmed V and J ends, which lost 5 bases and 5 bases, there was a span of 19 bases. The CDR3 nucleotides are TGCGCCAGCAGTAAACCTCTGGGCAGAATGGATCAGCCCCAGCATTTT. Translating gives CASSKPLGRMDQPQHF.

The chain carries TRBV11-2 and TRBJ2-4; tentatively, D is TRBD1 (5 bases). Trimming pared 0 bases from V and 9 bases from J, leaving 6 bases between. The CDR3 spans 12 residues. The germline V gene has CDR1 SGHAT and CDR2 FQNNGV. CDR3 sequence (DNA): TGTGCCAGCAGCTTAGAAGGGGCCATTCAGTACTTC. It translates to CASSLEGAIQYF.

V is TRBV10-3 and J is TRBJ1-2; TRBD1 matches 8 bases. Germline-derived CDR1 and CDR2 are ENHRY and SYGVKD. V lost 0 bases and J lost 4; bases outside the gene matches: 4. The CDR3 runs 15 residues. CDR3 sequence (DNA): TGTGCCATCAGTGAGTCCCAGGGGGCCATCTATGGCTACACCTTC. The encoded protein is CAISESQGAIYGYTF.

This clone has more than one count but fewer than ten. The V gene is TRBV5-1, the J gene TRBJ2-6; no clear D. CDR1 and CDR2 from the germline V gene are SGHRS and YFSETQ. V shed 1 base and J shed 1 base, with 6 bases lying between them. The CDR3 consists of 15 residues. The CDR3 reads CASSLSRSGANVLTF. The CDR3 DNA reads TGCGCCAGCAGCTTGTCCCGGTCTGGGGCCAACGTCCTGACTTTC. Looking up the rest from reference TRBV5-1 and TRBJ2-6 gives the full variable domain: KAGVTQTPRYLIKTRGQQVTLSCSPISGHRSVSWYQQTPGQGLQFLFEYFSETQRNKGNFPGRFSGRQFSNSRSEMNVSTLELGDSALYLCASSLSRSGANVLTFGAGSRLTVL.

The CDR3 is CSAGHNQETQYF. The CDR3 DNA is TGCAGCGCAGGACATAACCAAGAGACCCAGTACTTC. This chain connects TRBV29-1 to TRBJ2-5, with D maybe TRBD1 (5 bases). Germline CDR1 SQVTM, CDR2 ANQGSEA. V was clipped by 7 bases and J by 0 bases, with 9 bases between them. CDR3 length: 12 residues.